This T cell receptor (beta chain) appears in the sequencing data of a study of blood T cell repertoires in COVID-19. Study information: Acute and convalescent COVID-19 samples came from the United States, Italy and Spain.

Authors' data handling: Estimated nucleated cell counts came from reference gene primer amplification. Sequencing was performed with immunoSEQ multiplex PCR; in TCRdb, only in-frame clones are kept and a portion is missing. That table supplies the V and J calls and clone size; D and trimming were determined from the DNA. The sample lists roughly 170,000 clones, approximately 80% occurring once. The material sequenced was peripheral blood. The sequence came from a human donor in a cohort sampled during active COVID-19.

The CDR3 region is CASSKGQVLYNEQFF. DNA for the CDR3: TGTGCCAGCAGTAAGGGACAGGTGCTCTACAATGAGCAGTTCTTC. V usage is TRBV27 and J usage is TRBJ2-1; 8 nucleotides align to TRBD1. CDR3 size: 15 residues. Germline CDR1 MNHEY, CDR2 SMNVEV (reference sequence). Trimming cost V 5 bases and J 3 bases; bases outside gene matches: 6.